Presented here are 30 T cell receptor beta chains from one specimen sequenced in a study of T-cell memory formation after mild COVID-19. TCRdb re-called the 5' RACE reads with MiXCR, one entry per CDR3 protein. The sample has about 430,000 distinct CDR3 sequences, roughly 17% seen once; the top ten hold about a fifth. The specimen was PBMCs or a T cell subset sorted from them (not recorded which). These receptors were collected from a man between 18 and 35 years old who had mild COVID-19 (a few samples of this study predate the infection). Cell type and time point are not known.

This clonotype was seen repeatedly, ten times or more. V usage is TRBV5-4 and J usage is TRBJ1-2, with D unclear. The CDR3 is 12 amino acids. Trimming removed 0 bases at V and 8 bases at J, with 8 bases between. The V gene's germline CDR1 is SGHNT and CDR2 YYREEE (reference sequence). The CDR3 coding sequence is TGTGCCAGCAGCTTGGATGGAAGGGGCTACACCTTC. This sequence encodes CASSLDGRGYTF.

This clonotype was detected a few times. The chain has TRBV25-1 and TRBJ1-1; the D is unclear. Per germline, CDR1 MGHDK and CDR2 SYGVNS. V lost 8 bases, J lost 5 bases, and 15 bases lay in between. The CDR3 has 13 amino acids. CDR3 sequence (DNA): TGTGCCAGCCGAATCTCCTTGGGGACTGAAGCTTTCTTT. As protein: CASRISLGTEAFF. Together with reference TRBV25-1 and TRBJ1-1, the CDR3 gives the full variable domain: EADIYQTPRYLVIGTGKKITLECSQTMGHDKMYWYQQDPGMELHLIHYSYGVNSTEKGDLSSESTVSRIRTEHFPLTLESARPSHTSQYLCASRISLGTEAFFGQGTRLTVV.

The V call is TRBV11-2, the J call TRBJ2-3; the match to TRBD1 covers 8 bases. From germline, CDR1 is SGHAT and CDR2 FQNNGV. The CDR3 is 14 residues long. The V gene end was trimmed by 5 bases and the J gene end by 6 bases; junction bases not matched to a gene: 7. The CDR3 DNA sequence: TGTGCCAGCAGCACAGGGGGGCCCTTGGATACGCAGTATTTT. As protein: CASSTGGPLDTQYF.

This clonotype has just a few counts. The chain employs TRBV7-9 and TRBJ1-4; D gene unclear. The V and J ends lost 6 bases and 6 bases respectively, with 11 bases between them. From germline, CDR1 is SEHNR and CDR2 FQNEAQ (reference sequence). This CDR3 has 13 residues. CDR3 sequence: CASRRARDEKLFF. CDR3 bases: TGTGCCAGCAGAAGGGCGCGGGATGAAAAACTGTTTTTT.

This clonotype was seen a few times. A clone one base away is much larger, so this may be a read error. The chain couples TRBV6-2 or TRBV6-3 to TRBJ2-7, with D uncertain. The germline V and J ends were trimmed by 2 bases and 3 bases, with 2 bases remaining between them. The V gene's germline CDR1 is MNHEY and CDR2 SVGEGT. The CDR3 totals 11 residues. CDR3 loop: CASSYDYEQYF. For the CDR3, the DNA is TGTGCCAGCAGTTACGACTACGAGCAGTACTTC.

As to this clonotype: A junction end diverges from the germline sequence, so it may reflect a read error. The rearrangement joins TRBV4-3 to TRBJ1-4; the match to TRBD1 covers 7 bases. The CDR3 is made up of 15 amino acids. Germline V gene sequence: CDR1 LGHNA, CDR2 YSLEER. The CDR3 DNA follows: TGCGCCAGCAGCACCTTGACGGGGACAGCCGAAAAACTGATTTTT. It yields the protein CASSTLTGTAEKLIF.

This clonotype occurred many times. The rearrangement links TRBV12-3 or TRBV12-4 to TRBJ1-6; 11 bases are a match to TRBD1. Trimming at V came to 6 bases and at J to 7 bases, leaving 5 bases not matched to a gene. The CDR3 totals 15 residues. The CDR3 region is CASSPGTGGNSPLHF. The DNA for the CDR3 is TGTGCCAGCAGCCCCGGGACAGGGGGGAATTCACCCCTCCACTTT.

The rearrangement joins TRBV28 to TRBJ1-6; D unclear. CDR1 is MDHEN, CDR2 SYDVKM, per germline. Trimming took 2 bases from V and 3 from J, leaving 8 bases between them. The CDR3 spans 15 residues. The CDR3 protein is CASSLVRDYNSPLHF. DNA for the CDR3: TGTGCCAGCAGTTTAGTCCGGGACTATAATTCACCCCTCCACTTT.

This clonotype was seen a handful of times. The chain has TRBV4-2 and TRBJ1-2, with 8 bases lining up with TRBD1. Trimming removed 3 bases from V and 0 bases from J; junction bases left unmatched: 3. The CDR3 totals 15 residues. From germline, CDR1 is LGHNA and CDR2 YNFKEQ. In DNA, the CDR3 is TGTGCCAGCAGCCAGCCACAGGGGGCTAACTATGGCTACACCTTC. Amino acids: CASSQPQGANYGYTF.

The chain has TRBV6-5 and TRBJ1-5; 8 nucleotides align to TRBD1. From germline, CDR1 is MNHEY and CDR2 SVGAGI. This CDR3 comprises 14 residues. With 5 bases clipped from V and 5 bases from J, the junction kept 5 bases outside the gene matches. CDR3 DNA sequence: TGTGCCAGCAGTGCATCGGACAGGGATCAGCCCCAGCATTTT. Translating it yields CASSASDRDQPQHF.

The rearrangement links TRBV30 to TRBJ2-1, with D perhaps matching TRBD2 (5 bases). Trimming shortened V by 5 bases and J by 15 bases, and 17 bases separated the two germline ends. The CDR3 contains 11 residues. The germline gives CDR1 GTSNPN, CDR2 SVGIG (reference sequence). The CDR3 sequence is CAWGSSGDRFF. The CDR3 DNA reads TGTGCCTGGGGGAGTAGTGGGGATCGGTTCTTC.

This chain connects TRBV6-5 to TRBJ2-1, with 13 bases matching TRBD2. V was clipped by 7 bases and J by 7 bases; unmatched bases: 7. This CDR3 spans 15 amino acids. The germline CDR1 and CDR2 sequences are MNHEY and SVGAGI. CDR3 in amino acids: CASTVTSGGINEQFF. The CDR3 nucleotides are TGTGCCAGCACGGTGACTAGCGGGGGGATTAATGAGCAGTTCTTC.

This clonotype was picked up a small number of times. The chain joins TRBV9 to TRBJ1-3; D might be TRBD1 (5 bases). CDR3 size: 15 residues. Deletions cut 4 bases from V and 1 base from J, with 12 bases between. The germline CDR1 and CDR2 sequences are SGDLS and YYNGEE. This CDR3 reads CASSSGLNSGNTIYF. DNA for the CDR3: TGTGCCAGCAGCTCGGGACTTAATTCTGGAAACACCATATATTTT.

This clonotype was seen a handful of times. This chain joins TRBV12-3 or TRBV12-4 and TRBJ1-2; unclear D gene. This CDR3 region has 13 residues. Trimming cost V 3 bases and J 4 bases, with 9 bases left between them. In DNA form, the CDR3 reads TGTGCCAGCAGTTTTCGCGGGATCTATGGCTACACCTTC. Residues: CASSFRGIYGYTF.

This rearrangement joins TRBV5-1 to TRBJ2-1, with D perhaps being TRBD1 or TRBD2 (6 bases each). Deletions cut 5 bases from V and 2 bases from J, with 14 bases between. The germline CDR1 and CDR2 sequences are SGHRS and YFSETQ. The CDR3 is 15 residues long. The CDR3 sequence: CASSAGGLPYNEQFF. The CDR3 DNA follows: TGCGCCAGCAGTGCCGGGGGCCTACCCTACAATGAGCAGTTCTTC.

This clonotype was detected only a few times. The gene calls are TRBV4-1 and TRBJ2-1; possible D gene TRBD1, 6 bases. The CDR3 consists of 14 residues. V was shortened by 3 bases and J by 8 bases, with 14 bases between the two germline ends. CDR1 MGHRA and CDR2 YSYEKL come from the germline V gene. CDR3 residues: CASSQVQGVDEQFF. In DNA, the CDR3 is TGCGCCAGCAGCCAGGTACAGGGAGTCGATGAGCAGTTCTTC.

The chain employs TRBV20-1 and TRBJ2-1, with D unresolved. The CDR3 consists of 12 residues. The V gene's germline CDR1 is DFQATT and CDR2 SNEGSKA (reference sequence). V lost 6 bases and J lost 8, with 14 bases in between. In DNA form, the CDR3 reads TGCAGTGCCCGCTTTGGGTTCGATGAGCAGTTCTTC. Protein product: CSARFGFDEQFF.

This clonotype occurred many times. This chain joins TRBV12-3 or TRBV12-4 and TRBJ2-1; no firm D call. The CDR3 extends over 11 amino acids. V dropped 6 bases and J dropped 8 bases, with 8 bases sitting between them. The CDR3 nucleotides read TGTGCCAGCAGACGAGTCGATGAGCAGTTCTTC. Translating it yields CASRRVDEQFF.

This clonotype turned up a few times. The chain couples TRBV28 to TRBJ2-7; the match to TRBD1 covers 8 bases. The V gene end was trimmed by 5 bases and the J gene end by 3 bases; junction bases not matched to a gene: 6. This CDR3 region has 14 residues. Germline V CDR1 and CDR2: MDHEN, SYDVKM. The CDR3: CASSSDRGLYEQYF. CDR3 in DNA: TGTGCCAGCAGTAGTGACAGGGGTCTCTACGAGCAGTACTTC.

Worth noting for this clonotype: One end of the junction is discordant with germline, which a read error may explain. The chain uses TRBV14 and TRBJ1-6; D might be TRBD1 (5 bases). This CDR3 has 15 amino acids. Germline V gene sequence: CDR1 SGHDN, CDR2 FVKESK. The CDR3 DNA follows: TGTGCCAGCAGCGTACGGGACCCCTATAATTCATCCCTCCACTTT. Its translation: CASSVRDPYNSSLHF.

The table lists this clonotype with a few counts. J is TRBJ2-5 and V is TRBV3-1; D not resolved. The V end was cut by 4 bases, the J end by 2 bases, with 11 bases between. In germline, CDR1 is LGHDT, CDR2 YNNKEL (reference sequence). This CDR3 contains 14 residues. Here the CDR3 DNA reads TGTGCCAGCAGCCGACGACTCGGACAAGAGACCCAGTACTTC. This translates into CASSRRLGQETQYF.

The rearrangement links TRBV7-6 to TRBJ2-3, with TRBD2 identical over 11 bases. CDR1 is SGHVS and CDR2 is FNYEAQ in the germline V gene. The CDR3 runs to 16 residues. V shed 5 bases, J shed 2 bases, and the junction held 6 bases outside the gene matches. The DNA for the CDR3 is TGTGCCAGCAGCATAGTGACTAGCGGGGTCACAGATACGCAGTATTTT. Protein: CASSIVTSGVTDTQYF. The full variable domain, rest sourced from reference TRBV7-6 and TRBJ2-3, is GAGVSQSPRYKVTKRGQDVALRCDPISGHVSLYWYRQALGQGPEFLTYFNYEAQQDKSGLPNDRFSAERPEGSISTLTIQRTEQRDSAMYRCASSIVTSGVTDTQYFGPGTRLTVL.

The gene calls are TRBV29-1 and TRBJ2-2; TRBD2 matches at 9 bases. Losses at the gene ends were 8 bases for V and 3 bases for J; bases not matched to a gene: 4. There are 13 residues in the CDR3. Germline V gene sequence: CDR1 SQVTM, CDR2 ANQGSEA. The CDR3 reads CSISGGYTGELFF. The CDR3 coding sequence is TGCAGCATTAGCGGGGGCTACACCGGGGAGCTGTTTTTT.

The chain is built from TRBV2 and TRBJ1-1; D unresolved. Trimming took off 5 bases at V and 11 bases at J, with 6 bases between the two ends. CDR1 is SNHLY, CDR2 FYNNEI, per germline. The CDR3 spans 9 residues. The CDR3: CASSSGAFF. Here the CDR3 DNA reads TGTGCCAGCAGTTCTGGGGCTTTCTTT.

The genes are TRBV7-2 and TRBJ1-1; maybe TRBD1 (5 bases). V shed 1 base and J shed 4 bases, with 13 bases lying between them. Germline CDR1 reads SGHTA; CDR2 reads FQGNSA. The CDR3 loop spans 15 amino acids. The CDR3 protein is CASSLVWGGGTEAFF. The CDR3 bases are TGTGCCAGCAGCTTAGTGTGGGGGGGAGGCACTGAAGCTTTCTTT.

There are a few counts of this clonotype. The chain employs TRBV4-1 and TRBJ2-4; TRBD2 matches at 7 bases. This CDR3 has 17 amino acids. The ends lost 1 base at V and 6 bases at J; junction bases unmatched: 12. CDR1 is MGHRA and CDR2 is YSYEKL in the germline V gene. In DNA, the CDR3 is TGCGCCAGCAGCCAAGTAGGCGGGGAGGGCTTTGGAAACATTCAGTACTTC. Residues: CASSQVGGEGFGNIQYF.

This clonotype has a handful of counts. The rearrangement joins TRBV7-2 to TRBJ1-1; D is unclear. Trimming took off 5 bases at V and 0 bases at J, with 13 bases between the two ends. The V gene's germline CDR1 is SGHTA and CDR2 FQGNSA. The CDR3 loop spans 15 amino acids. The CDR3 bases are TGTGCCAGCAGCCTAAGAGGGCGGATGAACACTGAAGCTTTCTTT. This encodes CASSLRGRMNTEAFF.

The V gene is TRBV5-1, the J gene TRBJ1-6; D unclear. The CDR3 is 15 residues long. Germline values: CDR1 SGHRS, CDR2 YFSETQ. Trimming cost V 4 bases and J 1 base, with 9 bases left between them. CDR3 sequence reads: CASSGDGSYNSPLHF. DNA of the CDR3: TGCGCCAGCAGCGGAGATGGGTCCTATAATTCACCCCTCCACTTT.

A single count supports this clonotype. The junction does not match germline at one end; this may be a read error. The chain joins TRBV24-1 to TRBJ1-1, with D perhaps matching TRBD1 (5 bases). CDR3 size: 15 residues. CDR1 KGHDR and CDR2 SFDVKD come from the germline V gene. Here the CDR3 reads CATSDPGRGNNEAFF. As DNA, the CDR3 is TGTGCCACCAGTGACCCGGGACGGGGGAACAATGAAGCTTTCTTT.

The V and J genes are TRBV5-1 and TRBJ1-5; D may be TRBD1 (6 bases). The CDR3 is 13 residues long. Trimming took off 0 bases at V and 12 bases at J, with 13 bases between the two ends. Germline CDR1 is SGHRS and CDR2 is YFSETQ. This chain's CDR3 is CASSLALGQIQHF. In nucleotides, the CDR3 is TGCGCCAGCAGCTTGGCCTTAGGACAGATCCAGCATTTT. The whole variable domain, remainder taken from reference TRBV5-1 and TRBJ1-5, is KAGVTQTPRYLIKTRGQQVTLSCSPISGHRSVSWYQQTPGQGLQFLFEYFSETQRNKGNFPGRFSGRQFSNSRSEMNVSTLELGDSALYLCASSLALGQIQHFGDGTRLSIL.